Listed below are T cell receptor beta chains from one sample, sequenced in a study of blood T cell repertoires in COVID-19. Sequencing used immunoSEQ multiplex PCR; TCRdb keeps in-frame clones, though not all of them. The sample shows around 220,000 clones, roughly three quarters of them seen only once. Source material: peripheral blood. The receptors shown here come from a woman between 40 and 50 years old with active or convalescent COVID-19. Each CDR3 is given with its conserved first and last residue. Fields, in order: D gene, J gene, V gene, CDR3 DNA, CDR3 protein. D genes are given only for firm matches.

. | TRBJ1-6 | TRBV12-5 | TGTGCTAGTGGTCAGGGGAGCTCCTATAATTCACCCCTCCACTTT | CASGQGSSYNSPLHF
. | TRBJ1-6 | TRBV21-1 | TGTGCCAGCAGCAAAGTAGGTCGGAGTTCACCCCTCCACTTT | CASSKVGRSSPLHF
. | TRBJ1-2 | TRBV19 | TGTGCCAGTAGTATTCCCAGGGATGCCTATGGCTACACCTTC | CASSIPRDAYGYTF
TRBD1 | TRBJ2-7 | TRBV7-9 | TGTGCCAGCAGCTCCCGACAGGGTACGTCCTACGAGCAGTACTTC | CASSSRQGTSYEQYF
TRBD1 | TRBJ2-4 | TRBV2 | TGTGCCAGCAGCGTCCCGGGACAGAGAATAGCCAAAAACATTCAGTACTTC | CASSVPGQRIAKNIQYF
. | TRBJ1-1 | TRBV6-5 | TGTGCCAGCAGGGGCGGGACGCAGAACACTGAAGCTTTCTTT | CASRGGTQNTEAFF
TRBD2 | TRBJ2-3 | TRBV3-1/TRBV3-2 | TGTGCCAGCAGCCAAACCGCGGGGGACACAGATACGCAGTATTTT | CASSQTAGDTDTQYF
. | TRBJ1-2 | TRBV18 | TGTGCCAGCTCCGACGGGGACTATGGCTACACCTTC | CASSDGDYGYTF
. | TRBJ1-4 | TRBV28 | TGTGCCAGTTCAACTCGGGGGATGGCTAATGAAAAACTGTTTTTT | CASSTRGMANEKLFF
TRBD1 | TRBJ2-1 | TRBV7-9 | TGTGCCAGCAGCCCATTCGGACAGGGCCCCTCCAATGAGCAGTTCTTC | CASSPFGQGPSNEQFF